A single T cell receptor beta chain is shown here with its context. Its target is unknown. Sequencing was performed with immunoSEQ multiplex PCR; in TCRdb, only in-frame clones are kept and a portion is missing. The repertoire has about 2.1 million clones, under 95% of them found once; the top ten carry 1.5% to 2%. These data are taken from a study of shared clonotypes between healthy human individuals. Study details: Per-donor plates numbered three CD4 naive, three CD4 memory, two CD8 naive and one CD8 memory. The study, taken as a whole, reports: A few donors held about 4.6% of naive CD4 clonotypes in common.

The germline V gene has CDR1 MNHEY and CDR2 SMNVEV (reference sequence). Trimming removed 1 base at V and 4 bases at J, with 13 bases between. CDR3 length: 15 residues. CD45RO-negative cells were positively selected for CCR7, leaving out terminally differentiated effector memory CD45RA+ cells. This sequence was found in a man between 18 and 29 years old in good health. Some clones in this sample may be carry-over from other donors' samples. The chain combines TRBV27 with TRBJ1-2; D not certain. Sequencing was done on a sample of naive CD8+ T cells from PBMCs. The CDR3 coding sequence is TGTGCCAGCAGTTTATATCCAAATCCAGCCTATGGCTACACCTTC. As protein: CASSLYPNPAYGYTF.